The clone carrying this TCR beta chain appeared a few times. This sample was taken from a study of blood T cell repertoires in COVID-19. Background on the study: The United States, Italy and Spain supplied acute and convalescent COVID-19 samples.

V was cut by 10 bases and J by 3 bases, with 9 bases left in between. The CDR3 covers 11 residues. Germline CDR1 and CDR2: ENHRY and SYGVKD. In the study's own analysis: Nucleated cell number was recorded as an estimate derived from reference gene primer amplification. Libraries were prepared by immunoSEQ multiplex PCR; TCRdb keeps only in-frame clonotypes and omits some of them. From that table come the V and J calls and clone size; the DNA was used to work out D and trimming. The table shows about 110,000 clones, with around 85% occurring only once. Sequencing was done on a sample of peripheral blood. This receptor was identified in a human donor in a cohort sampled during active COVID-19. The chain has TRBV10-3 and TRBJ2-5; D gene unclear. The CDR3 DNA reads TGTGCCACTTCACTTAAAGAGACCCAGTACTTC. This codes for CATSLKETQYF.